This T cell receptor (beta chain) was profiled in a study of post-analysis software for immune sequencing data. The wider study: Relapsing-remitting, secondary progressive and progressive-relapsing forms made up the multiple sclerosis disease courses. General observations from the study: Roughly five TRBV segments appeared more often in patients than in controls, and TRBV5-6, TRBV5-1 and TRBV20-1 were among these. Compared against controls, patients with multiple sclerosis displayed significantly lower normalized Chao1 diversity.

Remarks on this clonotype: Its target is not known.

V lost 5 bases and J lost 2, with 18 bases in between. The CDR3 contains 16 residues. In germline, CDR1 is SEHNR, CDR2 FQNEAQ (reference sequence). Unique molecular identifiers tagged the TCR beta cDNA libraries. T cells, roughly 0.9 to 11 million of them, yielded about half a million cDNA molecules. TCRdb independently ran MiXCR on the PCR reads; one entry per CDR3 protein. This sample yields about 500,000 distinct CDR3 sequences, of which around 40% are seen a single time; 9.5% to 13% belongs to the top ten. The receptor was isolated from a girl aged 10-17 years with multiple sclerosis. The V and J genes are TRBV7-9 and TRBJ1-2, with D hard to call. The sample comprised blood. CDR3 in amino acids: CASSQTGDSGNYGYTF. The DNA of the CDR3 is TGTGCCAGCAGCCAGACTGGAGATTCGGGGAACTATGGCTACACCTTC.